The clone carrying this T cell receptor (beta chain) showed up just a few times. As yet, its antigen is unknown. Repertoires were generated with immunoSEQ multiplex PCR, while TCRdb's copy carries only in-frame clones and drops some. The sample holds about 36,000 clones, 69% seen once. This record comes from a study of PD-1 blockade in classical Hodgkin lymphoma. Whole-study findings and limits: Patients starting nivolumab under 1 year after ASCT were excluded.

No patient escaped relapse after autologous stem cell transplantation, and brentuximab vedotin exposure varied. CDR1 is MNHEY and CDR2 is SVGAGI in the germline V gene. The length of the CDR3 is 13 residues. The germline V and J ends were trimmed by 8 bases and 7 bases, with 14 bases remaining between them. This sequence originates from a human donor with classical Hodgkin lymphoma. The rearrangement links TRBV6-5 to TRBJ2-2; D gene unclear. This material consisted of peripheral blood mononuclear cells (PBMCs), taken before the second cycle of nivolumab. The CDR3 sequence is CASASPGGGELFF. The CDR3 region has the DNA TGTGCCAGCGCAAGTCCGGGCGGCGGGGAGCTGTTTTTT.